Below are 31 T cell receptor beta chains sequenced from a single sample in a study of blood T cell repertoires in COVID-19. Profiled with immunoSEQ multiplex PCR; TCRdb holds only in-frame clones, not every one. The table has tens of thousands of clones, roughly 80% seen once. The sequencing sample was made of peripheral blood. The receptors shown here come from an elderly woman with acute or convalescent COVID-19.

The V call is TRBV18, the J call TRBJ1-1; D ambiguous. The CDR3 consists of 15 residues. Trimming cost V 1 base and J 6 bases, with 15 bases left between them. Germline V gene lookup returns CDR1 KGHSH and CDR2 LQKENI. The CDR3 DNA sequence: TGTGCCAGCTCACCACAAATCGTGGTCGCGGCTGAAGCTTTCTTT. It specifies CASSPQIVVAAEAFF.

In regard to this clone: Different DNA sequences within this sample yield the same CDR3. The chain uses TRBV19 and TRBJ1-5; 9 bases line up with TRBD1. Germline CDR1 LNHDA, CDR2 SQIVND (reference sequence). Germline trimming cut 8 bases from V and 6 bases from J; bases unmatched to any gene: 2. The CDR3 sequence is 12 residues long. The CDR3 region is CASSTGGQPQHF. The DNA for the CDR3 is TGTGCCAGTTCGACAGGGGGTCAGCCCCAGCATTTT.

The chain joins TRBV5-6 to TRBJ2-6, with 8 bases lining up with TRBD2. CDR1 and CDR2 from the germline V gene are SGHDT and YYEEEE. The CDR3 length is 18 residues. V lost 0 bases, J lost 2 bases, and 7 bases stayed unmatched. The CDR3 nucleotides read TGTGCCAGCAGCTTGGCCGGCGCGGGAGGAGCTGGGGCCAACGTCCTGACTTTC. Translated: CASSLAGAGGAGANVLTF.

The CDR3 spells CASSLDYRSTNEKLFF. The CDR3 region has the DNA TGTGCCAGCAGCCTAGACTACAGATCAACTAATGAAAAACTGTTTTTT. V gene TRBV5-5 combines with J gene TRBJ1-4, with no clear D. The V end lost 4 bases, the J end lost 0 bases, and 13 bases lay between the germline ends. The CDR3 runs 16 residues. Germline CDR1 SGHKS, CDR2 YYEKEE (reference sequence). Full variable domain (remainder filled in from reference TRBV5-5 and TRBJ1-4): DAGVTQSPTHLIKTRGQQVTLRCSPISGHKSVSWYQQVLGQGPQFIFQYYEKEERGRGNFPDRFSARQFPNYSSELNVNALLLGDSALYLCASSLDYRSTNEKLFFGSGTQLSVL.

V gene TRBV10-3 combines with J gene TRBJ2-2; 8 nucleotides line up with TRBD1. The CDR3 is 17 residues long. J gave up 0 bases and V 6 bases, and 9 bases lay outside the gene matches. Looked up from germline, CDR1 is ENHRY and CDR2 is SYGVKD. The CDR3 DNA reads TGTGCCATCAGCTCAACAGGGGGTACCGCGAACACCGGGGAGCTGTTTTTT. It translates to CAISSTGGTANTGELFF.

The V and J genes are TRBV2 and TRBJ2-7, with TRBD1 as a possible D gene (5 bases). The CDR3 has 11 residues. The germline gives CDR1 SNHLY, CDR2 FYNNEI. Trimming took off 7 bases at V and 5 bases at J, with 9 bases between the two ends. The chain's CDR3 is CASKQEHEQYF. In DNA, the CDR3 is TGTGCCAGCAAACAGGAGCACGAGCAGTACTTC.

This clone was detected a few times. The rearrangement joins TRBV5-1 to TRBJ1-1; TRBD1 is a possible D gene (6 bases). Germline V gene data show CDR1 as SGHRS and CDR2 as YFSETQ. V lost 0 bases, J lost 1 base, and 7 bases lay in between. The CDR3 sequence is 14 residues long. The DNA for the CDR3 is TGCGCCAGCAGCTTGGGCAGGGGGAACACTGAAGCTTTCTTT. It codes for CASSLGRGNTEAFF. Based on the CDR3 plus reference TRBV5-1 and TRBJ1-1, the full variable domain is KAGVTQTPRYLIKTRGQQVTLSCSPISGHRSVSWYQQTPGQGLQFLFEYFSETQRNKGNFPGRFSGRQFSNSRSEMNVSTLELGDSALYLCASSLGRGNTEAFFGQGTRLTVV.

This chain's CDR3 is CASSRGYEQYF. The CDR3 nucleotides read TGTGCCAGCTCACGAGGCTACGAGCAGTACTTC. The V and J genes are TRBV18 and TRBJ2-7; no clear D. The CDR3 runs to 11 residues. The germline V gene has CDR1 KGHSH and CDR2 LQKENI. The V end lost 4 bases, the J end lost 3 bases, and 4 bases lay between the germline ends.

V gene TRBV6-5 combines with J gene TRBJ2-1; 10 bases agree with TRBD2. The germline V gene has CDR1 MNHEY and CDR2 SVGAGI. This CDR3 has 15 amino acids. Trimming at V came to 6 bases and at J to 7 bases, leaving 9 bases not matched to a gene. CDR3 DNA: TGTGCCAGCAGCCCCCCGGGACTAGCGAGAAATGAGCAGTTCTTC. Translating gives CASSPPGLARNEQFF.

The gene calls are TRBV3-1 (or the pseudogene TRBV3-2) and TRBJ2-1; 12 bases fit TRBD1. Looked up from germline, CDR1 is LGHDT and CDR2 is YNNKEL (reference sequence). V lost 4 bases to trimming and J lost 8 bases; unmatched junction nucleotides: 3. The CDR3 length is 14 residues. The CDR3 here is CASSPGQGADEQFF. CDR3 sequence (DNA): TGTGCCAGCAGCCCGGGACAGGGGGCCGATGAGCAGTTCTTC.

The rearrangement links TRBV5-1 to TRBJ1-2; a possible D gene is TRBD1 (6 bases). Germline V lookup: CDR1 SGHRS, CDR2 YFSETQ. Trimming took off 3 bases at V and 5 bases at J, with 8 bases between the two ends. CDR3 size: 12 residues. CDR3 amino acids: CASSWGRYGYTF. Here the CDR3 DNA reads TGCGCCAGCAGCTGGGGGCGGTATGGCTACACCTTC.

CDR3 protein: CASSLGQGFSSYNEQFF. DNA of the CDR3: TGTGCCAGCAGCCTCGGACAGGGGTTTTCCTCCTACAATGAGCAGTTCTTC. The gene calls are TRBV7-2 and TRBJ2-1; 9 bases match TRBD1. Germline V lookup: CDR1 SGHTA, CDR2 FQGNSA. V was clipped by 5 bases and J by 0 bases; unmatched bases: 8. This CDR3 has 17 amino acids.

V and J are TRBV4-1 and TRBJ2-7, with D possibly matching TRBD1 (6 bases). Trimming removed 0 bases at V and 3 bases at J, with 18 bases between. Germline CDR1 reads MGHRA; CDR2 reads YSYEKL. This CDR3 has 17 amino acids. CDR3 amino acids: CASSQDLPRTAFYEQYF. CDR3 nucleotides: TGCGCCAGCAGCCAAGATCTCCCTAGGACAGCCTTCTACGAGCAGTACTTC.

This sequence joins TRBV18 and TRBJ2-7; 8 bases line up with TRBD1. The ends lost 2 bases at V and 3 bases at J; junction bases unmatched: 3. Germline V lookup: CDR1 KGHSH, CDR2 LQKENI. This CDR3 comprises 14 residues. This CDR3 is CASSPFGQGYEQYF. Written as DNA, the CDR3 is TGTGCCAGCTCACCATTCGGACAGGGCTACGAGCAGTACTTC. Drawing the rest from reference TRBV18 and TRBJ2-7, the complete variable domain is NAGVMQNPRHLVRRRGQEARLRCSPMKGHSHVYWYRQLPEEGLKFMVYLQKENIIDESGMPKERFSAEFPKEGPSILRIQQVVRGDSAAYFCASSPFGQGYEQYFGPGTRLTVT.

There are a few counts of this clone. This rearrangement joins TRBV18 to TRBJ2-1, with D hard to call. The V gene lost 5 bases and the J gene lost 5 bases, with 16 bases spanning the gap. CDR1 and CDR2 (germline): KGHSH, LQKENI. This CDR3 comprises 15 residues. The CDR3 loop reads CASSESPYRDNEQFF. The CDR3 region has the DNA TGTGCCAGCTCAGAGTCCCCCTACCGAGACAATGAGCAGTTCTTC. The full variable domain, in which reference TRBV18 and TRBJ2-1 provide the parts outside the CDR3, is NAGVMQNPRHLVRRRGQEARLRCSPMKGHSHVYWYRQLPEEGLKFMVYLQKENIIDESGMPKERFSAEFPKEGPSILRIQQVVRGDSAAYFCASSESPYRDNEQFFGPGTRLTVL.

The chain recombines TRBV2 with TRBJ1-5, with no clear D. The CDR3 runs to 13 residues. The V end was cut by 4 bases, the J end by 7 bases, with 11 bases between. Germline assignment: CDR1 SNHLY and CDR2 FYNNEI. The CDR3 is CASSAWEEQPQHF. The CDR3 nucleotides are TGTGCCAGCAGTGCATGGGAGGAACAGCCCCAGCATTTT.

The chain recombines TRBV12-3 or TRBV12-4 with TRBJ1-4; D call uncertain. The CDR3 covers 13 residues. V lost 2 bases to trimming and J lost 4 bases, with 5 bases between them. DNA for the CDR3: TGTGCCAGCAGTTTAACCAGTAATGAAAAACTGTTTTTT. Protein product: CASSLTSNEKLFF.

This chain links TRBV7-2 with TRBJ2-3; TRBD2 matches 8 bases. The V gene end was trimmed by 5 bases and the J gene end by 3 bases; junction bases not matched to a gene: 10. This CDR3 contains 16 residues. Germline lookup yields CDR1 SGHTA and CDR2 FQGNSA. The CDR3 DNA reads as TGTGCCAGCAGCCGGGATGCGGGGGGAAGGACAGATACGCAGTATTTT. It codes for CASSRDAGGRTDTQYF.

The rearrangement links TRBV2 to TRBJ2-3, with TRBD1 matching over 10 bases. Trimming removed 4 bases from V and 4 bases from J; junction bases left unmatched: 2. Per germline, CDR1 SNHLY and CDR2 FYNNEI. The CDR3 totals 14 residues. The CDR3 nucleotides are TGTGCCAGCAGTGTAGGACAGGGGGCAGATACGCAGTATTTT. Its protein is CASSVGQGADTQYF. Based on the CDR3 plus reference TRBV2 and TRBJ2-3, the full variable domain is EPEVTQTPSHQVTQMGQEVILRCVPISNHLYFYWYRQILGQKVEFLVSFYNNEISEKSEIFDDQFSVERPDGSNFTLKIRSTKLEDSAMYFCASSVGQGADTQYFGPGTRLTVL.

The chain combines TRBV3-1 (or the pseudogene TRBV3-2) with TRBJ2-7; D is possibly TRBD1 (6 bases). CDR3 length: 14 amino acids. Trimming stripped 4 bases from V and 6 bases from J, with 16 bases between. From germline, CDR1 is LGHDT and CDR2 YNNKEL (reference sequence). This CDR3 is CASSPVPQGSEQYF. CDR3 DNA sequence: TGTGCCAGCAGCCCGGTCCCACAGGGCTCCGAGCAGTACTTC.

V gene TRBV5-1 combines with J gene TRBJ1-2, with D hard to call. Germline V lookup: CDR1 SGHRS, CDR2 YFSETQ. V shed 0 bases and J shed 2 bases, with 5 bases lying between them. The CDR3 has 13 residues. Here the CDR3 reads CASSLGGNYGYTF. DNA of the CDR3: TGCGCCAGCAGCTTGGGAGGAAACTATGGCTACACCTTC.

The chain joins TRBV4-1 to TRBJ2-3, with TRBD2 identical over 9 bases. Germline V gene sequence: CDR1 MGHRA, CDR2 YSYEKL. Trimming removed 1 base from V and 4 bases from J; junction bases left unmatched: 9. CDR3 size: 17 residues. CDR3 amino acids: CASSQALLAGRPDTQYF. Here the CDR3 DNA reads TGCGCCAGCAGCCAAGCCCTACTAGCGGGCCGACCAGATACGCAGTATTTT.

The rearrangement uses TRBV7-2 and TRBJ1-2; D possibly corresponds to TRBD1 (6 bases). The germline CDR1 and CDR2 sequences are SGHTA and FQGNSA. Trimming left V 1 base short and J 4 bases short, with 10 bases between. This CDR3 has 14 residues. The CDR3 nucleotides read TGTGCCAGCAGCTTAGACAGGGACCCCTATGGCTACACCTTC. Residues: CASSLDRDPYGYTF.

The chain employs TRBV7-2 and TRBJ2-3, with TRBD1 identical over 8 bases. Germline V gene data show CDR1 as SGHTA and CDR2 as FQGNSA. The CDR3 is made up of 16 amino acids. After removal of 3 bases from V and 4 bases from J, the junction contained 9 bases not matched to a gene. The CDR3 nucleotides are TGTGCCAGCAGCTTTGGGGGAGCAGGGGGCCCAGATACGCAGTATTTT. Protein product: CASSFGGAGGPDTQYF. The full variable domain, in which reference TRBV7-2 and TRBJ2-3 provide the parts outside the CDR3, is GAGVSQSPSNKVTEKGKDVELRCDPISGHTALYWYRQSLGQGLEFLIYFQGNSAPDKSGLPSDRFSAERTGGSVSTLTIQRTQQEDSAVYLCASSFGGAGGPDTQYFGPGTRLTVL.

The V and J genes are TRBV5-1 and TRBJ2-5, with D possibly matching TRBD2 (5 bases). The ends were cut back, 0 bases at V and 7 bases at J, with 7 bases in the middle. This CDR3 has 12 amino acids. Germline V gene lookup returns CDR1 SGHRS and CDR2 YFSETQ. Here the CDR3 reads CASSLGEGTQYF. CDR3 DNA sequence: TGCGCCAGCAGCTTGGGAGAGGGGACCCAGTACTTC.

This chain links TRBV5-1 with TRBJ2-2; 7 positions match TRBD2. The CDR3 sequence is 15 residues long. The trim removed 3 bases at V and 1 base at J, leaving 3 bases unmatched. Germline-derived CDR1 and CDR2 are SGHRS and YFSETQ. Written as DNA, the CDR3 is TGCGCCAGCAGCTCAGGACTAGTGAACACCGGGGAGCTGTTTTTT. Protein: CASSSGLVNTGELFF.

The rearrangement uses TRBV4-2 and TRBJ1-5, with a weak D call TRBD1 (5 bases). The V gene's germline CDR1 is LGHNA and CDR2 YNFKEQ. The CDR3 is made up of 15 amino acids. Trimming took off 0 bases at V and 7 bases at J, with 13 bases between the two ends. The DNA of the CDR3 is TGTGCCAGCAGCCAAGATTGGGACGGAGGGCAGCCCCAGCATTTT. Amino acid sequence: CASSQDWDGGQPQHF.

Turning to this clone: The germline gene is not matched at one end of the junction; a read error may be the cause. V usage is TRBV7-7 and J usage is TRBJ2-3; TRBD2 aligns across 13 bases. The CDR3 contains 16 residues. Germline loops: CDR1 SSHAT, CDR2 FNYEAQ (reference sequence). CDR3 amino acids: CASSLGTSGNTDTQYF. Here the CDR3 DNA reads TGTGCTAGCAGCTTAGGGACTAGCGGGAACACAGATACGCAGTATTTT.

This chain connects TRBV3-1 (or the pseudogene TRBV3-2) to TRBJ2-1, with D possibly being TRBD2 (5 bases). V shed 5 bases and J shed 1 base, with 12 bases lying between them. This CDR3 region has 15 residues. Germline lookup yields CDR1 LGHDT and CDR2 YNNKEL (reference sequence). The CDR3 nucleotides are TGTGCCAGCAGCACGAGGCGGGTTTCCTACAATGAGCAGTTCTTC. Residues: CASSTRRVSYNEQFF.

The V and J genes are TRBV9 and TRBJ2-1; D is uncertain. Germline V gives CDR1 SGDLS, CDR2 YYNGEE. Trimming stripped 4 bases from V and 2 bases from J, with 13 bases between. The CDR3 loop spans 15 amino acids. CDR3 DNA sequence: TGTGCCAGCAGCTTTACTCGAGAACCCTACAATGAGCAGTTCTTC. This sequence encodes CASSFTREPYNEQFF.

CDR3 sequence reads: CASSWTGSGGYTF. The CDR3 DNA is TGCGCCAGCAGCTGGACAGGGTCGGGTGGCTACACCTTC. V usage is TRBV5-1 and J usage is TRBJ1-2, with 8 bases identical to TRBD1. With V trimmed by 3 bases and J by 7 bases, 5 bases remained unmatched. The length of the CDR3 is 13 residues. Germline lookup yields CDR1 SGHRS and CDR2 YFSETQ.